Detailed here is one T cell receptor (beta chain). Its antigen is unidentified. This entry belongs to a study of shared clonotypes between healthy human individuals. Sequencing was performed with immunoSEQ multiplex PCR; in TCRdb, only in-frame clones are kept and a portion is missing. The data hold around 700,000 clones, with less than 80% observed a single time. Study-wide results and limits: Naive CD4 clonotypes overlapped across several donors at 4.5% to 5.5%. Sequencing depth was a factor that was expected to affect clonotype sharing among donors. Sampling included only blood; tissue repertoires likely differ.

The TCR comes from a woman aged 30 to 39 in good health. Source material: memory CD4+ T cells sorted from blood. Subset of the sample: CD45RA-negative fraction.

In DNA form, the CDR3 reads TGTGCCAGCAGCCTGCGGCAGGCGTATGGCTACACCTTC. It specifies CASSLRQAYGYTF. The V call is TRBV7-2, the J call TRBJ1-2; D is undetermined. Trimming took off 5 bases at V and 5 bases at J, with 12 bases between the two ends. This CDR3 has 13 amino acids. Germline CDR1 reads SGHTA; CDR2 reads FQGNSA.